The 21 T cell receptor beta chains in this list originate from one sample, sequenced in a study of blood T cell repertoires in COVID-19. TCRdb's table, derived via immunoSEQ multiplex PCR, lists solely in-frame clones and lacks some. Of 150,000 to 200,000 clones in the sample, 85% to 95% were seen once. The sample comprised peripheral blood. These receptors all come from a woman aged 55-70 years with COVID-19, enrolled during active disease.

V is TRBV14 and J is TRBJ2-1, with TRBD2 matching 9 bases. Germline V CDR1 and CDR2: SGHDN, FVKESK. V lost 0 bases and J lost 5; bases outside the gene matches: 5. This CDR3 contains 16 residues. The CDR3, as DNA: TGTGCCAGCAGCCAAGATTGGGTAGCGGGGGACAATGAGCAGTTCTTC. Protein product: CASSQDWVAGDNEQFF.

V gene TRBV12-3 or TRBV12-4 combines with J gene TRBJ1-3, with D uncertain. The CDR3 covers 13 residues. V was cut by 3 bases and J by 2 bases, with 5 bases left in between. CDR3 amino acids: CASSFVAGNTIYF. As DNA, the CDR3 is TGTGCCAGCAGTTTTGTAGCTGGAAACACCATATATTTT.

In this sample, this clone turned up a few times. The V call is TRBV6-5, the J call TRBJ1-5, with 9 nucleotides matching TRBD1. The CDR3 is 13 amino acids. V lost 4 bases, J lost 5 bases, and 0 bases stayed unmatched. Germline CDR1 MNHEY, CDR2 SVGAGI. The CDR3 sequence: CASSWTGDQPQHF. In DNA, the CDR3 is TGTGCCAGCAGTTGGACAGGGGATCAGCCCCAGCATTTT.

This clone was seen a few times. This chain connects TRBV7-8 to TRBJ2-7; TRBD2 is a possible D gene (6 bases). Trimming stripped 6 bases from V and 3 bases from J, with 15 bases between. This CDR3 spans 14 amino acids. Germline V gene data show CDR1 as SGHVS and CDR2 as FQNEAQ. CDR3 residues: CASRTGTSDYEQYF. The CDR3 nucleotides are TGTGCCAGCAGAACCGGGACTTCCGACTACGAGCAGTACTTC.

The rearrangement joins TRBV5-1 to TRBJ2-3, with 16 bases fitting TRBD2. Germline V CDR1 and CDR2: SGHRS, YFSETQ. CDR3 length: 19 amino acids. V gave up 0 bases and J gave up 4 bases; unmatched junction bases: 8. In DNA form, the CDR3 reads TGCGCCAGCAGCTTGGAGGGACTAGCGGGGGGGAAGAGGGCAGATACGCAGTATTTT. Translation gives CASSLEGLAGGKRADTQYF.

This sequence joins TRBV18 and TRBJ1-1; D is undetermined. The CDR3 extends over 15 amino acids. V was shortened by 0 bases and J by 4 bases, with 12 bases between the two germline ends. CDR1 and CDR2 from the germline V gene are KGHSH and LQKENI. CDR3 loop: CASSPPAGSGTEAFF. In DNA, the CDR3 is TGTGCCAGCTCACCACCTGCTGGTTCAGGCACTGAAGCTTTCTTT.

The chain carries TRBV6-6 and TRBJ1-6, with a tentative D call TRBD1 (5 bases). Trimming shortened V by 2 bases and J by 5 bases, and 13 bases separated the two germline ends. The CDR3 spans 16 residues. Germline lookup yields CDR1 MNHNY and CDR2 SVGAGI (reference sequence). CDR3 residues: CASSYRAGFNNSPLHF. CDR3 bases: TGTGCCAGCAGTTACAGGGCAGGGTTCAATAATTCACCCCTCCACTTT.

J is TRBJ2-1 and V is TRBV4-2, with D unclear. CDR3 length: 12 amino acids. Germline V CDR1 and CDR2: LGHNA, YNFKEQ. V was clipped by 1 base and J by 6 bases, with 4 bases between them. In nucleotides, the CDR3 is TGTGCCAGCAGCCAAGGCGGCAATGAGCAGTTCTTC. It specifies CASSQGGNEQFF.

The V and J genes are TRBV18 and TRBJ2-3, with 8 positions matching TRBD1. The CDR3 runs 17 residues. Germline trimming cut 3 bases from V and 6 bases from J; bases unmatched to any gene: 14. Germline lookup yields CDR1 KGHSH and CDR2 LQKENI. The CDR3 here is CASSPTATGQGSDTQYF. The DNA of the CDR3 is TGTGCCAGCTCACCGACCGCGACTGGACAGGGATCGGATACGCAGTATTTT.

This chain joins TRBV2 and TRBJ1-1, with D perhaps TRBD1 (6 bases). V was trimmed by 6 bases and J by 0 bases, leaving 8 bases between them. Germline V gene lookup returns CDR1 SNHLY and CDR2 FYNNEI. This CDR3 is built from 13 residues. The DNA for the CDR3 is TGTGCCAGCAGGGGACACGTGAACACTGAAGCTTTCTTT. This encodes CASRGHVNTEAFF. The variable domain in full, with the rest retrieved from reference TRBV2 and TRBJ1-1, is EPEVTQTPSHQVTQMGQEVILRCVPISNHLYFYWYRQILGQKVEFLVSFYNNEISEKSEIFDDQFSVERPDGSNFTLKIRSTKLEDSAMYFCASRGHVNTEAFFGQGTRLTVV.

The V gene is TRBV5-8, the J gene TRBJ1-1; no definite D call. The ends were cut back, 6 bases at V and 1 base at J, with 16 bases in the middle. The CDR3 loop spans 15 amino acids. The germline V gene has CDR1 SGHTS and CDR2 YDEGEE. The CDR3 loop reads CASILLPGGNTEAFF. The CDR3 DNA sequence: TGTGCCAGCATCCTCCTCCCTGGAGGGAACACTGAAGCTTTCTTT.

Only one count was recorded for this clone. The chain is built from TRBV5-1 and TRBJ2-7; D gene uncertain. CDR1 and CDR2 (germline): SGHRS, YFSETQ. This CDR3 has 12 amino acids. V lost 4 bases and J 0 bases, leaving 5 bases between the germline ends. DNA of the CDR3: TGCGCCAGCAGCCCAGGCTCCTACGAGCAGTACTTC. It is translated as CASSPGSYEQYF.

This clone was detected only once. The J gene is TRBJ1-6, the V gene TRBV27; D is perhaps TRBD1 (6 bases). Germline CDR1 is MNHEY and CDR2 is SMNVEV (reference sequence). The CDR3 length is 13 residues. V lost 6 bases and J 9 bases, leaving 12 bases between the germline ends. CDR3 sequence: CASRRDTGSPLHF. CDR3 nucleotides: TGTGCCAGCAGACGGGACACGGGTTCACCCCTCCACTTT.

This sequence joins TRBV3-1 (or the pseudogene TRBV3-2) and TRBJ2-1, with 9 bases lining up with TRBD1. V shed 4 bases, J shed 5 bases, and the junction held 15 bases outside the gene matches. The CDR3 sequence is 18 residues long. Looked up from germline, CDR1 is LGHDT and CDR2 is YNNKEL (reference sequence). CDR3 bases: TGTGCCAGCAGCCGGATCCTCGGATGGGACAGGGAGGACAATGAGCAGTTCTTC. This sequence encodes CASSRILGWDREDNEQFF.

As DNA, the CDR3 is TGTGCCAGCTCACCACCCCCGGGGACAGTTTATGGCTACACCTTC. It encodes CASSPPPGTVYGYTF. The gene calls are TRBV18 and TRBJ1-2; TRBD1 aligns across 7 bases. Germline CDR1 reads KGHSH; CDR2 reads LQKENI. Trimming took 0 bases from V and 5 from J; bases not matched to a gene: 6. The CDR3 extends over 15 amino acids.

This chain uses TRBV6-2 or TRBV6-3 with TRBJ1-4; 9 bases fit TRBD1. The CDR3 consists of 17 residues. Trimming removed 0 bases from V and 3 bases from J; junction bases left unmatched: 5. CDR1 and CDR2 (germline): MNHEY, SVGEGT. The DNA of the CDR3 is TGTGCCAGCAGTTACTCCCGGACAGGGGATCCTAATGAAAAACTGTTTTTT. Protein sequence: CASSYSRTGDPNEKLFF.

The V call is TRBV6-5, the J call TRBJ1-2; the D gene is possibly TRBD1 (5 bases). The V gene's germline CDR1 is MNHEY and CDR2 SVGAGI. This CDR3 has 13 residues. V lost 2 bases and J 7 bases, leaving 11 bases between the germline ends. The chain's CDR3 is CASSYESGLGYTF. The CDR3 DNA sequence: TGTGCCAGCAGTTACGAGTCAGGGCTTGGCTACACCTTC.

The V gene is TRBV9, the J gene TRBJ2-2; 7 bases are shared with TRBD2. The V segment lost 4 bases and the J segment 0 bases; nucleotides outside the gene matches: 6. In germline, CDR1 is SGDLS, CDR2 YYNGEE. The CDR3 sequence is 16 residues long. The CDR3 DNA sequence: TGTGCCAGCAGCAGGACTAGGGCAGCGAACACCGGGGAGCTGTTTTTT. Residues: CASSRTRAANTGELFF.

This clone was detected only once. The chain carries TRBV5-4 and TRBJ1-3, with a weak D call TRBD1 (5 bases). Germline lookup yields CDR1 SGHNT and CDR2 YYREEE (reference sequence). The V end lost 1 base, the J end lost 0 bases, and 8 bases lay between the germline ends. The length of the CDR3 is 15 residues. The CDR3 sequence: CASSLRQNSGNTIYF. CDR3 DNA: TGTGCCAGCAGCTTGAGACAGAACTCTGGAAACACCATATATTTT.

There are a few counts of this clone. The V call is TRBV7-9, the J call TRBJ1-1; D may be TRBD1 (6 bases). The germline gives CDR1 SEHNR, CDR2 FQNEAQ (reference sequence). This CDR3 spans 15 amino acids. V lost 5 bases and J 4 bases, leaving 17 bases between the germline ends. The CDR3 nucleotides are TGTGCCAGCAGCATTAGCGCCAGGGGCTCCACTGAAGCTTTCTTT. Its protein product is CASSISARGSTEAFF.

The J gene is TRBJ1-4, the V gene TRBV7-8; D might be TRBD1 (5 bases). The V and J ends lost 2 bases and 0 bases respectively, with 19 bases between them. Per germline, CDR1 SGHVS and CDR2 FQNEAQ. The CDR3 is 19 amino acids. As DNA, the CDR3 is TGTGCCAGCAGCTTAAGGTGGGGGGGTCAGGCAACAACTAATGAAAAACTGTTTTTT. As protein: CASSLRWGGQATTNEKLFF.